A selection of T cell receptor beta chains follows, all from one sample in a study of identical twins. From the 5' RACE reads, TCRdb called clonotypes with MiXCR, one entry per CDR3 protein. The data hold some 1,700,000 distinct CDR3 sequences, with about 31% observed a single time. Sequenced input: cord blood. Every receptor here comes from a newborn girl in good health. Each CDR3 is given with its conserved first and last residue. A D gene is named only where the DNA matches it firmly. Clone size is not always given. Where it is, it says once, few, many or a class for expanded clones.

18	TRBV19	TRBJ2-3	TRBD2	.	CASSTWTSGRARADTQYF	TGTGCCAGTAGTACCTGGACTAGCGGGAGGGCCAGGGCAGATACGCAGTATTTT
14	TRBV27	TRBJ2-1	.	few	CASSSVWDYNEQFF	TGTGCCAGCAGTTCCGTTTGGGACTACAATGAGCAGTTCTTC
13	TRBV20-1	TRBJ2-7	TRBD2	.	CSASGGAVDERYF	TGCAGTGCTAGCGGGGGGGCCGTAGATGAGCGGTACTTC
12	TRBV5-8	TRBJ2-1	.	.	CASSAAFSEQFF	TGTGCCAGCAGCGCGGCATTTAGTGAGCAGTTCTTC
17	TRBV4-1	TRBJ2-1	TRBD2	.	CASSLRGGGEGYNEQFF	TGCGCCAGCAGCCTCCGCGGTGGGGGGGAAGGGTACAATGAGCAGTTCTTC
17	TRBV5-1	TRBJ2-1	TRBD2	few	CASSLDKRGGSYNEQFF	TGCGCCAGCAGCTTGGATAAGCGGGGGGGATCCTACAATGAGCAGTTCTTC
15	TRBV12-3/TRBV12-4	TRBJ2-3	TRBD1	.	CASTTGQVPTDTQYF	TGTGCCAGCACCACCGGACAGGTCCCCACAGATACGCAGTATTTT
14	TRBV20-1	TRBJ1-5	.	.	CSARSVQRDQPQHF	TGCAGTGCTAGAAGTGTTCAGAGGGATCAGCCCCAGCATTTT
15	TRBV12-3/TRBV12-4	TRBJ2-3	TRBD2	.	CASKKTSGSADTQYF	TGTGCCAGCAAGAAGACTAGCGGGTCCGCAGATACGCAGTATTTT
14	TRBV5-1	TRBJ2-3	.	few	CASSLGTETDTQYF	TGCGCCAGCAGCTTAGGGACCGAAACAGATACGCAGTATTTT
15	TRBV28	TRBJ1-5	.	few	CASSNHDRRNQPQHF	TGTGCCAGCTCGAACCATGACAGGCGCAATCAGCCCCAGCATTTT
14	TRBV20-1	TRBJ1-2	TRBD1	few	CSARADRGNYGYTF	TGCAGTGCTAGGGCGGACAGGGGTAACTATGGCTACACCTTC
18	TRBV6-1	TRBJ1-1	.	.	CASNHRGRARLMNTEAFF	TGTGCCAGCAACCATCGGGGGAGGGCTAGACTCATGAACACTGAAGCTTTCTTT
14	TRBV11-2	TRBJ1-2	.	.	CASSLRATGHGYTF	TGTGCCAGCAGCTTGAGGGCTACAGGGCATGGCTACACCTTC
15	TRBV6-5	TRBJ2-7	.	many	CASSYGPGLSYEQYF	TGTGCCAGCAGTTACGGACCGGGGTTGAGCTACGAGCAGTACTTC
18	TRBV3-1	TRBJ2-6	.	.	CASSPEFPLFSGANVPTF	TGTGCGAGCAGCCCCGAGTTCCCACTCTTCTCTGGGGCCAACGTCCCGACTTTC
15	TRBV5-1	TRBJ2-2	TRBD1	few	CASSLTGGRTGELFF	TGCGCCAGCAGCTTGACAGGGGGCAGGACCGGGGAGCTGTTTTTT
11	TRBV10-3	TRBJ1-2	.	.	CAISDTSGYTF	TGTGCCATCAGTGATACTTCCGGCTACACCTTC
16	TRBV4-1	TRBJ2-1	.	few	CASSQGLATTYNEQFF	TGCGCCAGCAGCCAAGGTCTAGCGACGACATACAATGAGCAGTTCTTC
13	TRBV24-1	TRBJ2-1	.	.	CATSDGPGNEQFF	TGTGCCACCAGTGATGGGCCGGGGAATGAGCAGTTCTTC
15	TRBV9	TRBJ2-5	TRBD2	few	CASSPAGGPFNEQYF	TGTGCCAGCAGCCCAGCGGGAGGGCCTTTTAATGAGCAGTACTTC
13	TRBV25-1	TRBJ2-3	.	.	CASSEAHRDTQYF	TGTGCCAGCAGTGAAGCCCACAGGGATACGCAGTATTTT
17	TRBV20-1	TRBJ2-7	TRBD2	few	CSASGLAGGLIHYEQYF	TGCAGTGCTAGTGGGCTAGCGGGAGGACTCATACACTACGAGCAGTACTTC
16	TRBV27	TRBJ2-7	TRBD1	few	CASSLSGQGITYEQYF	TGTGCCAGCAGTTTATCGGGACAGGGGATCACCTACGAGCAGTACTTC
15	TRBV7-2	TRBJ2-7	TRBD2	once	CASSLSAGGPREQYF	TGTGCCAGCAGCTTATCGGCGGGAGGGCCTCGGGAGCAGTACTTC
17	TRBV5-1	TRBJ2-1	TRBD2	few	CASSIRQLANNYNEQFF	TGCGCCAGCAGCATACGCCAACTAGCGAATAATTACAATGAGCAGTTCTTC
15	TRBV6-6	TRBJ1-1	.	few	CASSYSLQANTEAFF	TGTGCCAGCAGTTACTCTCTTCAGGCGAACACTGAAGCTTTCTTT
11	TRBV20-1	TRBJ1-4	.	few	CSAGHNEKLFF	TGCAGTGCAGGACATAATGAAAAACTGTTTTTT
15	TRBV28	TRBJ1-2	.	few	CASSRQALLSYGYTF	TGTGCCAGCAGCCGACAGGCTTTACTTTCCTATGGCTACACCTTC
15	TRBV20-1	TRBJ2-1	TRBD2	.	CSARRTSGTHNEQFF	TGCAGTGCTAGAAGGACTAGCGGAACCCACAATGAGCAGTTCTTC
15	TRBV21-1	TRBJ1-2	.	few	CASLKEGGRLDGYTF	TGTGCCAGCTTAAAGGAAGGGGGTCGGCTGGATGGCTACACCTTC
13	TRBV18	TRBJ2-1	.	.	CASSPPRVNEQFF	TGTGCCAGCTCACCACCGAGGGTCAATGAGCAGTTCTTC
11	TRBV20-1	TRBJ1-2	.	.	CSAQGSYGYTF	TGCAGTGCTCAGGGCTCCTATGGCTACACCTTC
13	TRBV28	TRBJ1-1	.	few	CASSLRTSTEAFF	TGTGCCAGCAGCCTACGGACTTCAACTGAAGCTTTCTTT
14	TRBV5-1	TRBJ1-2	.	many	CASSFSDMSYGYTF	TGCGCCAGCAGCTTTAGCGATATGAGCTATGGCTACACCTTC
14	TRBV19	TRBJ1-2	.	.	CASSIGAGLYGYTF	TGTGCCAGTAGTATTGGGGCAGGCCTCTATGGCTACACCTTC
17	TRBV6-2/TRBV6-3	TRBJ2-2	TRBD1	.	CASSPFTGQGEAGELFF	TGTGCCAGCAGCCCCTTCACCGGACAGGGGGAGGCCGGGGAGCTGTTTTTT
14	TRBV10-3	TRBJ2-5	TRBD1	.	CATSEGQLQETQYF	TGTGCCACCAGTGAGGGACAGCTACAAGAGACCCAGTACTTC
14	TRBV12-3/TRBV12-4	TRBJ2-3	TRBD2	.	CASRAGGCPDTQYF	TGTGCCAGCAGAGCGGGGGGGTGCCCAGATACGCAGTATTTT
17	TRBV4-1	TRBJ1-1	.	.	CASSQDQGNRVNTEAFF	TGCGCCAGCAGCCAAGATCAGGGGAACAGGGTGAACACTGAAGCTTTCTTT
15	TRBV20-1	TRBJ2-1	TRBD2	.	CSARLLAGGFGEQFF	TGCAGTGCTAGATTACTAGCGGGAGGGTTCGGTGAGCAGTTCTTC
19	TRBV27	TRBJ2-6	.	few	CASSLISAGGLSGANVLTF	TGTGCCAGCAGTTTAATTTCCGCAGGGGGACTATCTGGGGCCAACGTCCTGACTTTC
15	TRBV7-2	TRBJ2-3	.	.	CASSLAGAAPDTQYF	TGTGCCAGCAGCTTAGCGGGGGCGGCCCCAGATACGCAGTATTTT
15	TRBV20-1	TRBJ2-2	.	.	CSALRQRPNTGELFF	TGCAGTGCCTTAAGACAGCGCCCGAACACCGGGGAGCTGTTTTTT
18	TRBV12-5	TRBJ2-7	.	.	CASGLLGRAGSVSYEQYF	TGTGCTAGTGGTTTGCTTGGCCGGGCAGGGAGTGTGTCCTACGAGCAGTACTTC
15	TRBV28	TRBJ2-1	TRBD1	.	CASKFRDRPYNEQFF	TGTGCCAGCAAGTTCCGGGACAGGCCCTACAATGAGCAGTTCTTC
11	TRBV6-5	TRBJ2-7	.	many	CASTQGSEQYF	TGTGCCAGCACCCAAGGCAGTGAGCAGTACTTC
14	TRBV7-7	TRBJ2-3	.	.	CASSSSESTDTQYF	TGTGCTAGCAGCTCTAGCGAAAGCACAGATACGCAGTATTTT